This TCR beta chain derives from a study of T cell responses to AZD1222 COVID-19 vaccine (dated by TCRdb to the early 2020s). For the study in its entirety: Because spike-specific TCR depth and breadth did not differ between the two schedules, AZD1222 recipients who got a second dose at roughly 4 weeks were pooled with those who got a second dose at roughly 12 weeks. A total of approximately 240 trial participants underwent TCR sequencing, of whom about 210 had received two doses of AZD1222 and around 26 had received two doses of the MenACWY control vaccine. Trial participants were enrolled into age subgroups of 18-55, 56-69 and 70-plus years, which contained about 150, 27 and 61 TCR-sequenced participants, respectively. Paper-wide results and their limitations: The 56-69-year group was small, and its depth increase did not reach significance, likely because of low power. No day 14 peak-response samples were available, so repertoires were characterized only after the peak T cell response. Most participants were white British and females outnumbered males, and the authors suggested that clonal diversity may have been underestimated. CD4 TCRs associated with the vaccine covered the entire spike protein, and the dominant responses were in regions 160-218 and 743-854. Only six AZD1222 recipients were SARS-CoV-2 seropositive at baseline, limiting conclusions about previously exposed vaccinees. Epitopes outside the regions mutated in the B.1.351 and B.1.1.7 variants were reportedly recognized by nearly half of the unique spike-specific TCRs. After two AZD1222 doses, both the breadth and the depth of spike-specific TCRs were significantly higher than at day 0 and than in MenACWY recipients.

The germline V gene gives CDR1 as MNHEY and CDR2 as SVGAGI. The trim is 6 bases for V and 8 bases for J, with a gap of 14 bases between the germline ends. The CDR3, from cysteine to phenylalanine, totals 13 residues. Only CDR3 DNA is held: 39 bases, read in frame from base 1. This specimen's time point label, interpreted: baseline before first vaccination. The vaccinee samples were drawn from two UK trials, COV001 and COV002, one of which was a single-blind randomized controlled phase 2/3 trial testing AZD1222 (ChAdOx1 nCoV-19) in healthy adults. Trial participant PBMC samples were collected at day 0 and day 28 after the second dose for TCRbeta chain sequencing. Comments on this clone: Its recognized antigen is unknown. No much larger clonotype is one base removed from it; base qualities were not supplied.

The CDR3 regions of human TCRbeta chains were subjected to immunosequencing. Per the source publication's procedure: Repertoire TCRs were checked for matches against a reference library of SARS-CoV-2-specific TCRs that had been generated using the MIRA antigen-specificity platform. Breadth meant the fraction of unique TCRs that were SARS-CoV-2-associated, whereas depth meant the fraction of total T cells that were SARS-CoV-2-associated. Using the MIRA data, each spike-specific TCR was mapped to the spike region that the TCR reacts to and placed in a CD4 or CD8 class. Log10-transformed breadth and depth values were compared by one-way ANOVA with Sidak's multiple comparisons tests. Sourced from immuneACCESS, this table was stored by TCRdb with only in-frame sequences that have V and J called. A share of the clones is absent; for the studies checked, an unresolved V gene accounts for under half, and the remainder has no known explanation. V and J calls and clone size are given by that table; D and trimming were obtained from the DNA. For this sample the table gives about 150,000 clones, of which about nine tenths were detected only once. The ten largest account for 1.5% of the sample.

This TCR derives from an adult in good health. Recombination connected TRBV6-5 to TRBJ1-5, and TRBD1 may be the D gene, going by 5 matching bases. The specimen comprised peripheral blood, sampled on day 0 of AZD1222 vaccination. The CDR3 reads as follows: CASSYGASEPQHF. In nucleotide form, the sequence is TGTGCCAGCAGCTACGGGGCATCTGAGCCCCAGCATTTT.